The next 23 T cell receptor beta chains were all read from a single sample in a study of T cell responses to AZD1222 COVID-19 vaccine (dated by TCRdb to about 2021). Reading the label with the study, this specimen's time point is: baseline before first vaccination. The library was made by the immunoSEQ multiplex PCR assay. TCRdb obtained this table from immuneACCESS and retained in-frame rearrangements with V and J assigned. These tables miss some clones; where compared with another copy, unresolved V genes account for less than half of the shortfall, and the remainder is unexplained. The sample includes about 55,000 clones, with around 84% observed a single time. The top ten clones comprise 27% of the sample. The specimen comprised peripheral blood, sampled on day 0 of AZD1222 vaccination. All receptors come from an adult in good health.

CDR3 amino acids: CASSSPSGDYEQYF. For the CDR3, the DNA is TGTGCCAGCAGCTCCCCTAGCGGAGACTACGAGCAGTACTTC. This chain links TRBV12-1 with TRBJ2-7; TRBD2 is the table's D call, not checked against the DNA. TRBV12-1 is assigned pseudogene status. This CDR3 is 14 amino acids long.

V usage is TRBV5-1 and J usage is TRBJ1-6; D not certain. CDR3 size: 14 residues. The germline V gene has CDR1 SGHRS and CDR2 YFSETQ. Deletions cut 4 bases from V and 0 bases from J, with 5 bases between. The DNA of the CDR3 is TGCGCCAGCAGCCCCGACTCCTATAATTCACCCCTCCACTTT. It is translated as CASSPDSYNSPLHF.

There are a few counts of this clone. The chain joins TRBV12-5 to TRBJ1-6, with no clear D. The V gene's germline CDR1 is LGHNT and CDR2 FRNRAP. The CDR3 loop spans 15 amino acids. V was clipped by 6 bases and J by 4 bases, with 13 bases between them. CDR3 DNA sequence: TGTGCTAGTGGCGCGGACTTGGGGTATAATTCACCCCTCCACTTT. The encoded protein is CASGADLGYNSPLHF.

The chain employs TRBV7-8 and TRBJ1-6; no definite D call. Per germline, CDR1 SGHVS and CDR2 FQNEAQ. This CDR3 comprises 16 residues. The ends were cut back, 2 bases at V and 0 bases at J, with 8 bases in the middle. The CDR3 reads CASSLRSPSYNSPLHF. The CDR3 region has the DNA TGTGCCAGCAGCTTAAGGAGCCCCTCCTATAATTCACCCCTCCACTTT.

This clone has just one count. The V and J genes are TRBV5-1 and TRBJ1-5; D may be TRBD1 (6 bases). The CDR3 runs to 14 residues. Germline CDR1 and CDR2: SGHRS and YFSETQ. The germline V and J ends were trimmed by 0 bases and 2 bases, with 6 bases remaining between them. The DNA of the CDR3 is TGCGCCAGCAGCTTGGCAGGGGGCAATCAGCCCCAGCATTTT. Amino acid sequence: CASSLAGGNQPQHF.

The V and J genes are TRBV7-9 and TRBJ1-3, with D possibly TRBD1 on 6 matching bases. V shed 4 bases and J shed 0 bases, with 10 bases lying between them. CDR1 is SEHNR, CDR2 FQNEAQ, per germline (reference sequence). The CDR3 length is 15 residues. CDR3 sequence (DNA): TGTGCCAGCAGCTCCCGGACAGTCTCTGGAAACACCATATATTTT. This gives the protein CASSSRTVSGNTIYF.

The V gene is TRBV5-5, the J gene TRBJ2-7, with D maybe TRBD2 (6 bases). CDR3 length: 14 residues. Germline V gene data show CDR1 as SGHKS and CDR2 as YYEKEE (reference sequence). V was shortened by 4 bases and J by 5 bases, with 16 bases between the two germline ends. The CDR3 DNA follows: TGTGCCAGCAGCGCGGGGACCGTCCCCCACGAGCAGTACTTC. Its translation: CASSAGTVPHEQYF.

This chain links TRBV6-5 with TRBJ1-5, with unresolved D. Deletions cut 7 bases from V and 2 bases from J, with 12 bases between. Per the germline V gene, CDR1 is MNHEY and CDR2 is SVGAGI. CDR3 length equals 14 residues. The chain's CDR3 is CASTKPGGNQPQHF. In nucleotides, the CDR3 is TGTGCCAGCACAAAACCGGGTGGCAATCAGCCCCAGCATTTT.

CDR3 DNA: TGTGCCAGCTCACCATGGCAGGGGGCCGATCAGCCCCAGCATTTT. This gives the protein CASSPWQGADQPQHF. The J gene is TRBJ1-5, the V gene TRBV18; 8 bases match TRBD1. Germline CDR1 is KGHSH and CDR2 is LQKENI. V trimming: 2 bases; J trimming: 5 bases; junction bases outside the gene matches: 5. CDR3 size: 15 residues.

The chain joins TRBV28 to TRBJ2-2; tentative D call: TRBD1 (6 bases). Trimming removed 2 bases at V and 6 bases at J, with 13 bases between. Germline-derived CDR1 and CDR2 are MDHEN and SYDVKM. CDR3 length equals 15 residues. For the CDR3, the DNA is TGTGCCAGCAGTTTAACAGGGACCACATCCGGGGAGCTGTTTTTT. Residues: CASSLTGTTSGELFF.

This rearrangement joins TRBV2 to TRBJ2-5; TRBD2 is a possible D gene (6 bases). Germline CDR1 is SNHLY and CDR2 is FYNNEI. V lost 4 bases and J lost 7, with 19 bases in between. The CDR3 consists of 15 residues. The CDR3 bases are TGTGCCAGCAGTGGTACTAGCAGCCGGCAAAGGACCCAGTACTTC. It is translated as CASSGTSSRQRTQYF.

The chain uses TRBV28 and TRBJ2-1, with no clear D. This CDR3 contains 13 residues. The germline gives CDR1 MDHEN, CDR2 SYDVKM. The V end lost 3 bases, the J end lost 6 bases, and 9 bases lay between the germline ends. CDR3 residues: CASSFPALNEQFF. The CDR3 DNA sequence: TGTGCCAGCAGTTTTCCCGCCCTCAATGAGCAGTTCTTC.

The gene calls are TRBV3-1 (or the pseudogene TRBV3-2) and TRBJ1-2; D possibly corresponds to TRBD1 (6 bases). The V and J ends lost 5 bases and 4 bases respectively, with 17 bases between them. CDR1 and CDR2 (germline): LGHDT, YNNKEL (reference sequence). The CDR3 sequence is 15 residues long. In nucleotides, the CDR3 is TGTGCCAGCAGCTACGGGGGGGGGCCCCCCTATGGCTACACCTTC. This codes for CASSYGGGPPYGYTF.

V gene TRBV7-9 combines with J gene TRBJ1-1; D gene ambiguous. The CDR3 is made up of 13 amino acids. V lost 6 bases and J 0 bases, leaving 8 bases between the germline ends. Germline assignment: CDR1 SEHNR and CDR2 FQNEAQ (reference sequence). DNA of the CDR3: TGTGCCAGCAGTAACCTAATGAACACTGAAGCTTTCTTT. It codes for CASSNLMNTEAFF.

The chain has TRBV29-1 and TRBJ2-7, with TRBD1 matching over 9 bases. There are 15 residues in the CDR3. Germline V gene lookup returns CDR1 SQVTM and CDR2 ANQGSEA. Trimming cost V 4 bases and J 7 bases; bases outside gene matches: 14. The CDR3 is CSVVRTPGQGGEQYF. Written as DNA, the CDR3 is TGCAGCGTTGTAAGGACCCCGGGACAGGGAGGTGAGCAGTACTTC.

The chain combines TRBV29-1 with TRBJ1-2; a possible D gene is TRBD1 (5 bases). Between the trimmed V and J ends, which lost 4 bases and 6 bases, there was a span of 24 bases. CDR3 length: 16 amino acids. CDR1 is SQVTM and CDR2 is ANQGSEA in the germline V gene. As DNA, the CDR3 is TGCAGCGTTGGCGGGGGGGATGACACTAACGGGCATGGCTACACCTTC. Translation gives CSVGGGDDTNGHGYTF.

The chain carries TRBV7-2 and TRBJ1-5, with a tentative D call TRBD1 (5 bases). The length of the CDR3 is 16 residues. V was shortened by 5 bases and J by 7 bases, with 21 bases between the two germline ends. Per germline, CDR1 SGHTA and CDR2 FQGNSA. The CDR3 loop is CASSLTVGGTRQPQHF. The CDR3, as DNA: TGTGCCAGCAGCCTAACCGTGGGGGGGACTAGGCAGCCCCAGCATTTT.

The rearrangement joins TRBV6-5 to TRBJ1-2; no firm D call. Germline CDR1 and CDR2: MNHEY and SVGAGI. This CDR3 spans 11 amino acids. Trimming took off 8 bases at V and 8 bases at J, with 12 bases between the two ends. CDR3 residues: CASGVGRGYTF. The DNA of the CDR3 is TGTGCCAGCGGGGTCGGTCGGGGCTACACCTTC.

This chain uses TRBV10-3 with TRBJ1-1; weak D call: TRBD1 (6 bases). The V end lost 6 bases, the J end lost 4 bases, and 18 bases lay between the germline ends. CDR3 length equals 15 residues. Germline assignment: CDR1 ENHRY and CDR2 SYGVKD. The CDR3 spells CAIRGGAGESTEAFF. The CDR3 bases are TGTGCCATCAGGGGAGGAGCAGGGGAATCCACTGAAGCTTTCTTT.

The CDR3 DNA reads as TGTGCCAGCAGTGAAATGTCCCCTCAGGGCACAGATACGCAGTATTTT. It translates to CASSEMSPQGTDTQYF. This chain connects TRBV6-1 to TRBJ2-3; D gene uncertain. Trimming pared 2 bases from V and 1 base from J, leaving 13 bases between. CDR3 length equals 16 residues. Germline-derived CDR1 and CDR2 are MNHNS and SASEGT.

V is TRBV6-5 and J is TRBJ2-7; 10 positions match TRBD1. CDR1 is MNHEY and CDR2 is SVGAGI in the germline V gene. The length of the CDR3 is 14 residues. After removal of 4 bases from V and 9 bases from J, the junction contained 9 bases not matched to a gene. Here the CDR3 reads CASSWDRGAEGQYF. The CDR3 DNA reads TGTGCCAGCAGTTGGGACAGGGGAGCGGAGGGGCAGTACTTC.

This clone has just one count. The chain carries TRBV21-1 and TRBJ1-2; the DNA was not compared with TRBD1, the D call given in the table. TRBV21-1 is an annotated pseudogene. CDR3 length: 18 amino acids. CDR3 in amino acids: CASSPGQESTHHKTGYTF. CDR3 nucleotide sequence: TGTGCCAGCAGCCCGGGACAGGAATCAACTCATCACAAAACTGGCTACACCTTC.

This chain connects TRBV30 to TRBJ2-2, with D tentatively TRBD1 (5 bases). From germline, CDR1 is GTSNPN and CDR2 SVGIG (reference sequence). The germline V and J ends were trimmed by 4 bases and 9 bases, with 18 bases remaining between them. The CDR3 runs 14 residues. The CDR3 region is CAWKLGHPGRELFF. CDR3 sequence (DNA): TGTGCCTGGAAGTTAGGACACCCAGGCCGGGAGCTGTTTTTT.